This T cell receptor beta chain was observed in a study of T cell changes during pregnancy in multiple sclerosis. Germline V gene data show CDR1 as SGHRS and CDR2 as YFSETQ. The CDR3 length is 12 residues. V gave up 2 bases and J gave up 9 bases, with 9 bases separating them. Sequencing was performed with immunoSEQ multiplex PCR; in TCRdb, only in-frame clones are kept and a portion is missing. The sample lists about 35,000 clones, approximately 89% occurring once. The receptor's source is a female donor in good health, enrolled as a control in a pregnancy study. The chain joins TRBV5-1 to TRBJ2-1; D not certain. The sequencing used CD4+ T cells from peripheral blood mononuclear cells, collected after pregnancy. This CDR3 reads CASSFSSTEQFF. CDR3 coding DNA: TGCGCCAGCAGCTTTAGTAGCACTGAGCAGTTCTTC.